These 7 T cell receptor beta chains were all obtained from the same sample, sequenced in a study of blood T cell repertoires in COVID-19. Libraries were prepared by immunoSEQ multiplex PCR; TCRdb keeps only in-frame clonotypes and omits some of them. The sample has about 58,000 clones; 85% are singletons. The specimen was peripheral blood. The receptors shown here come from a man in his forties with active COVID-19.

The chain carries TRBV18 and TRBJ1-1, with a possible D match to TRBD1 (5 bases). The CDR3 consists of 12 residues. Germline V CDR1 and CDR2: KGHSH, LQKENI. The V gene lost 2 bases and the J gene lost 8 bases, with 9 bases spanning the gap. The chain's CDR3 is CASSPGEGEAFF. The CDR3 coding sequence is TGTGCCAGCTCACCAGGGGAGGGGGAAGCTTTCTTT. The full variable domain, completed using reference TRBV18 and TRBJ1-1, is NAGVMQNPRHLVRRRGQEARLRCSPMKGHSHVYWYRQLPEEGLKFMVYLQKENIIDESGMPKERFSAEFPKEGPSILRIQQVVRGDSAAYFCASSPGEGEAFFGQGTRLTVV.

The rearrangement joins TRBV30 to TRBJ1-2; possibly TRBD1 for D (6 bases). Germline V lookup: CDR1 GTSNPN, CDR2 SVGIG (reference sequence). The V and J ends lost 4 bases and 4 bases respectively, with 19 bases between them. This CDR3 comprises 15 residues. The CDR3 DNA is TGTGCCTGGATGACAGGATCGTCGCCCTTCTATGGCTACACCTTC. It translates to CAWMTGSSPFYGYTF.

The chain couples TRBV28 to TRBJ2-1; the match to TRBD2 covers 11 bases. The CDR3 contains 17 residues. Germline CDR1 MDHEN, CDR2 SYDVKM. V lost 2 bases, J lost 0 bases, and 3 bases stayed unmatched. This CDR3 reads CASSLPLAGGSYNEQFF. CDR3 bases: TGTGCCAGCAGTTTACCCCTAGCGGGAGGCTCCTACAATGAGCAGTTCTTC. The complete variable domain, with remaining parts taken from reference TRBV28 and TRBJ2-1, reads DVKVTQSSRYLVKRTGEKVFLECVQDMDHENMFWYRQDPGLGLRLIYFSYDVKMKEKGDIPEGYSVSREKKERFSLILESASTNQTSMYLCASSLPLAGGSYNEQFFGPGTRLTVL.

The chain recombines TRBV5-4 with TRBJ2-7; D is unclear. V lost 4 bases and J lost 0, with 5 bases in between. This CDR3 has 12 residues. The V gene's germline CDR1 is SGHNT and CDR2 YYREEE (reference sequence). Here the CDR3 reads CASSLSSYEQYF. Written as DNA, the CDR3 is TGTGCCAGCAGCCTGAGCTCCTACGAGCAGTACTTC.

In this sample, this clone turned up once. The chain recombines TRBV7-8 with TRBJ1-2, with D hard to call. V was shortened by 2 bases and J by 4 bases, with 11 bases between the two germline ends. Germline V gene sequence: CDR1 SGHVS, CDR2 FQNEAQ. This CDR3 is 14 amino acids long. CDR3 loop: CASSLSGALYGYTF. The CDR3, as DNA: TGTGCCAGCAGCTTAAGTGGAGCCCTCTATGGCTACACCTTC.

The chain has TRBV6-5 and TRBJ2-1; 7 bases are a match to TRBD2. Trimming took 4 bases from V and 8 from J; bases not matched to a gene: 8. The V gene's germline CDR1 is MNHEY and CDR2 SVGAGI. The CDR3 is 14 amino acids. The CDR3 DNA reads as TGTGCCAGCAGTTTAGCGGGTGAGGACCATGAGCAGTTCTTC. Residues: CASSLAGEDHEQFF.

The rearrangement uses TRBV6-5 and TRBJ2-7; D is perhaps TRBD1 (6 bases). The ends were cut back, 5 bases at V and 2 bases at J, with 13 bases in the middle. Germline V gives CDR1 MNHEY, CDR2 SVGAGI. This CDR3 is built from 14 residues. The CDR3 loop is CASSPWTEAYEQYF. CDR3 sequence (DNA): TGTGCCAGCAGTCCATGGACAGAAGCCTACGAGCAGTACTTC.